This T cell receptor (beta chain) originates from a study of blood T cell repertoires in COVID-19. Clones were read by immunoSEQ multiplex PCR, and TCRdb kept only the in-frame ones, dropping some. This table holds about 190,000 clones, approximately 90% found once. Trimming took 8 bases from V and 6 from J, leaving 14 bases between them. The germline CDR1 and CDR2 sequences are LNHDA and SQIVND (reference sequence). The CDR3 is 13 amino acids. This clonotype originated in a woman in her thirties or forties who had recovered from COVID-19. This rearrangement joins TRBV19 to TRBJ1-5; possibly TRBD1 for D (5 bases). Material: peripheral blood. This chain's CDR3 is CASGGGAFQPQHF. CDR3 nucleotides: TGTGCCAGTGGGGGGGGAGCGTTTCAGCCCCAGCATTTT.